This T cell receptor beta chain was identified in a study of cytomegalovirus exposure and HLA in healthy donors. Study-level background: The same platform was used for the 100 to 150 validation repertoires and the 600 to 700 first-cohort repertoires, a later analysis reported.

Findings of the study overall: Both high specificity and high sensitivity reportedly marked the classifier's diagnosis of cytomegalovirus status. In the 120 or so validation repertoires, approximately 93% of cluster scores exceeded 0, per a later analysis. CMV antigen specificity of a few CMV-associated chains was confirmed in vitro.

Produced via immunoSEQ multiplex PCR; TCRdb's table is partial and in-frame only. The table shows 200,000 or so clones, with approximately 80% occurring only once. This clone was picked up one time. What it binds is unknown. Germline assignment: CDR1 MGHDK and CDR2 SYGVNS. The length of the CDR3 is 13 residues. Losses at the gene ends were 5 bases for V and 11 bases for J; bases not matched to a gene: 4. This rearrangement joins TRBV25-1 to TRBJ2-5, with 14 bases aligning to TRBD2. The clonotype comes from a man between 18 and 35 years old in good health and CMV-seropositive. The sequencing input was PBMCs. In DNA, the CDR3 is TGTGCCAGCAGTATGGGACTAGCGGGGGAGCAGTACTTC. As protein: CASSMGLAGEQYF.